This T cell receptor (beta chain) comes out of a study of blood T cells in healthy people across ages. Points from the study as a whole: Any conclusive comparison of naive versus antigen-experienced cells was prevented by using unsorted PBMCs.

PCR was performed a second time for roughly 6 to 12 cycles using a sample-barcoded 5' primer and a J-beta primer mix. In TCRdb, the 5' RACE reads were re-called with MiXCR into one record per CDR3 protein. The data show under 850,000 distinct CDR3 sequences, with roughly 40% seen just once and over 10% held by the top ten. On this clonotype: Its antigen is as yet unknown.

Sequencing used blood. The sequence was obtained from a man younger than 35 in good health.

The DNA for the CDR3 is TGTGCCAGCAGCGTAGGTGGACTCACCGGGGAGCTGTTTTTT. Translation: CASSVGGLTGELFF. The J gene is TRBJ2-2, the V gene TRBV9; tentatively, D is TRBD2 (5 bases). Germline CDR1 SGDLS, CDR2 YYNGEE. The CDR3 runs 14 residues. V was shortened by 0 bases and J by 4 bases, with 7 bases between the two germline ends.